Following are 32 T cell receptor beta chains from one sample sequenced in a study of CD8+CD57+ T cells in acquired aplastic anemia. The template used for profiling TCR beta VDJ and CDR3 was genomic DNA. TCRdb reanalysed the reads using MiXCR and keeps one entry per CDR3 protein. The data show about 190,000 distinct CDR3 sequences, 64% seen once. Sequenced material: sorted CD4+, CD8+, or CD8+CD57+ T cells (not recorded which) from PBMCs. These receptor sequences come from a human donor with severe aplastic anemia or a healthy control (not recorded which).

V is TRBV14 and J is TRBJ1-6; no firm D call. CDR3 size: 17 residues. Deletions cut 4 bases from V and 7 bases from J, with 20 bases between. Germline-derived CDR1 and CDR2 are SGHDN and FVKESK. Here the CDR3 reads CASSLTRVISRNSPLHF. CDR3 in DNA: TGTGCCAGCAGCCTCACTCGGGTCATTTCACGGAATTCACCCCTCCACTTT.

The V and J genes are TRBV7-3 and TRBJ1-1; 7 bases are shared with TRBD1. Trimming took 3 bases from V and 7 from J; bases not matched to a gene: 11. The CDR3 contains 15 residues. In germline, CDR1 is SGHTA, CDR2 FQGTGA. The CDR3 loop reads CASSFRLGGANEAFF. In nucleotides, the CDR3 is TGTGCCAGCAGCTTCCGTCTAGGGGGCGCGAATGAAGCTTTCTTT.

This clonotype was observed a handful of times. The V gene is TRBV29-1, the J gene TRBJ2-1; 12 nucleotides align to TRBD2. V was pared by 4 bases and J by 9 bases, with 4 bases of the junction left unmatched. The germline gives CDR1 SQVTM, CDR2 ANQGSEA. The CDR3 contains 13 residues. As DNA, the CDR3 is TGCAGCGTTGGAGGACTAGCGGGATTTGAGCAGTTCTTC. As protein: CSVGGLAGFEQFF.

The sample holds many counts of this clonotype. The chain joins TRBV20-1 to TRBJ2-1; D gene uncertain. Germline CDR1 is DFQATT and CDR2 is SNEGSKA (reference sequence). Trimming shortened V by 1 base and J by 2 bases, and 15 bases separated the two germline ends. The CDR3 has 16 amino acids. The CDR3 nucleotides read TGCAGTGCTAGAGCTTTCAGAAGCGAAACCTACAATGAGCAGTTCTTC. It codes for CSARAFRSETYNEQFF.

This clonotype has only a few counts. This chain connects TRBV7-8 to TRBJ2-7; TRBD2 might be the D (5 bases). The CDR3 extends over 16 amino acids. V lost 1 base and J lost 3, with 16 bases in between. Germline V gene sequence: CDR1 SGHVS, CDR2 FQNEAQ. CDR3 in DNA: TGTGCCAGCAGCTTAGAGGGATTGGGAGCAAACTACGAGCAGTACTTC. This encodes CASSLEGLGANYEQYF.

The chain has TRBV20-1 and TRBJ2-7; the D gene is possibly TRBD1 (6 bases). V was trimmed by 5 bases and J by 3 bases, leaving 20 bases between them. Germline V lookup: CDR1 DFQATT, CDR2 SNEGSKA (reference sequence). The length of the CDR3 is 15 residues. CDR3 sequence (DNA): TGCAGTGCTTTCGACAGGAAGGCCATCAGCTACGAGCAGTACTTC. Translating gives CSAFDRKAISYEQYF.

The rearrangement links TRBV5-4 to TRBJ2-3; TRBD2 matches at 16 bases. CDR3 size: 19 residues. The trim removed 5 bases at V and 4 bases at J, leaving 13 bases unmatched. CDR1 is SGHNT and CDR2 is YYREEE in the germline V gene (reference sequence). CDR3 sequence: CASSGPGLAGGLVADTQYF. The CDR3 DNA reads TGTGCCAGCAGTGGACCGGGACTAGCGGGGGGGCTTGTAGCAGATACGCAGTATTTT.

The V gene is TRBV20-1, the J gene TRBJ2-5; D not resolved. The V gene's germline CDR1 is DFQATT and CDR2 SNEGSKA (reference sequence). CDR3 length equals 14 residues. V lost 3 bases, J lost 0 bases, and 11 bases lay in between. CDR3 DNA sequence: TGCAGTGCTAGGGAAGTCTACCACCAAGAGACCCAGTACTTC. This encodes CSAREVYHQETQYF.

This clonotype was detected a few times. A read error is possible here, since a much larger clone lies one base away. CDR3 amino acids: CASSVEQGAIEQFF. The CDR3 DNA reads TGTGCCAGCAGCGTAGAACAGGGGGCAATCGAGCAGTTCTTC. J is TRBJ2-1 and V is TRBV9; the match to TRBD1 covers 9 bases. The germline gives CDR1 SGDLS, CDR2 YYNGEE. CDR3 size: 14 residues. V gave up 0 bases and J gave up 10 bases; unmatched junction bases: 5.

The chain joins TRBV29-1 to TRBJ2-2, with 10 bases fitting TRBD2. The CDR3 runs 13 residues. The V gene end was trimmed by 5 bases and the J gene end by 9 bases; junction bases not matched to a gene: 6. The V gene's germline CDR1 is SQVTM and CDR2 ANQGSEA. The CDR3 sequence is CSVSSGGSRELFF. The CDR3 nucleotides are TGCAGCGTTAGTAGCGGGGGGAGTCGGGAGCTGTTTTTT.

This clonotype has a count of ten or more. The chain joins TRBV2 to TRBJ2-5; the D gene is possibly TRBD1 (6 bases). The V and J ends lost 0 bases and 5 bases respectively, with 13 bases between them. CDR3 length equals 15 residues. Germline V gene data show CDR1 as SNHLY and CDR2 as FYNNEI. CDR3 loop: CASSEALGGRETQYF. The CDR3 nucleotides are TGTGCCAGCAGTGAAGCGCTTGGGGGCCGGGAGACCCAGTACTTC.

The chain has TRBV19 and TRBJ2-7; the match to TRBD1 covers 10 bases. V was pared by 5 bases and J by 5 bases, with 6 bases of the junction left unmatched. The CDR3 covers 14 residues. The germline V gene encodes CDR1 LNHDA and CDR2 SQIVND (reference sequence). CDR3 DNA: TGTGCCAGTAGTCAGGACAGGGGGTCGGACGAGCAGTACTTC. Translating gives CASSQDRGSDEQYF.

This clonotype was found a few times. This CDR3 reads CASSERRGSETQYF. In nucleotides, the CDR3 is TGTGCCAGCAGCGAGAGGAGGGGATCAGAGACCCAGTACTTC. V is TRBV7-8 and J is TRBJ2-5, with D perhaps TRBD2 (6 bases). Trimming pared 5 bases from V and 4 bases from J, leaving 14 bases between. CDR3 length: 14 residues. The germline CDR1 and CDR2 sequences are SGHVS and FQNEAQ.

CDR3 in amino acids: CASSRGTGKEAFF. CDR3 in DNA: TGTGCCAGCAGTCGAGGGACAGGGAAGGAAGCTTTCTTT. V and J are TRBV12-3 or TRBV12-4 and TRBJ1-1; TRBD1 matches 9 bases. Trimming cost V 5 bases and J 8 bases; bases outside gene matches: 6. The CDR3 has 13 residues.

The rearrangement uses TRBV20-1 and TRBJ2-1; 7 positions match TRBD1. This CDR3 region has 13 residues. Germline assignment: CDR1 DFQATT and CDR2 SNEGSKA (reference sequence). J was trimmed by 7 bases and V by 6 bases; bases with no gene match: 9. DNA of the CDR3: TGCAGTGCCCATTTCCAACAGGGGAATGAGCAGTTCTTC. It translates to CSAHFQQGNEQFF.

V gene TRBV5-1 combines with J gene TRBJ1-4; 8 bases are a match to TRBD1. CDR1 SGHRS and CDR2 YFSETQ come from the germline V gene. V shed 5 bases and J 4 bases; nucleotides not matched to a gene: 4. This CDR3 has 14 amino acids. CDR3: CASRPTGDNEKLFF. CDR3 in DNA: TGCGCCAGCAGGCCGACAGGGGATAATGAAAAACTGTTTTTT.

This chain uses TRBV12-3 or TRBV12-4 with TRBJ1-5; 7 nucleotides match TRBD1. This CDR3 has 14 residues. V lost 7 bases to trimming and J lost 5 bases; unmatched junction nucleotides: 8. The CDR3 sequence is CASTTTGSHQPQHF. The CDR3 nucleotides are TGTGCCAGCACCACGACAGGGTCCCATCAGCCCCAGCATTTT.

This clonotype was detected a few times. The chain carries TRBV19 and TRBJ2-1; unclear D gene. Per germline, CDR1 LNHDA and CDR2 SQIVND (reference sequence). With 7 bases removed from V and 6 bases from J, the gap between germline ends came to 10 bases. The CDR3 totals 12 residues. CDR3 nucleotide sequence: TGTGCCAGTACCTTGTCCGGCAATGAGCAGTTCTTC. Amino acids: CASTLSGNEQFF.

In DNA form, the CDR3 reads TGCAGTGCTAGAGATCGGACTGGAGCCTACGAGCAGTACTTC. As protein: CSARDRTGAYEQYF. The chain links TRBV20-1 to TRBJ2-7, with a tentative D call TRBD2 (5 bases). Trimming took 0 bases from V and 2 from J, leaving 11 bases between them. CDR1 is DFQATT, CDR2 SNEGSKA, per germline (reference sequence). The CDR3 extends over 14 amino acids.

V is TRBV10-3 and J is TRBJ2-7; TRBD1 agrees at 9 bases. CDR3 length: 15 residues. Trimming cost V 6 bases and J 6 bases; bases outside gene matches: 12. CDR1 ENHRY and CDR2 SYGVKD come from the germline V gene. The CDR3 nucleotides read TGTGCCATCAGGCCCCTGGACAGGGGAGGGTCCGAGCAGTACTTC. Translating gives CAIRPLDRGGSEQYF.

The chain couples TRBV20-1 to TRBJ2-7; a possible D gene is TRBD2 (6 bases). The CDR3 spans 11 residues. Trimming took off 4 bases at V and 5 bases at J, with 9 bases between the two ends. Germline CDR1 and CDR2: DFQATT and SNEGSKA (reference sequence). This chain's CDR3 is CSAIAANEQYF. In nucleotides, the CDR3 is TGCAGTGCTATAGCGGCAAACGAGCAGTACTTC.

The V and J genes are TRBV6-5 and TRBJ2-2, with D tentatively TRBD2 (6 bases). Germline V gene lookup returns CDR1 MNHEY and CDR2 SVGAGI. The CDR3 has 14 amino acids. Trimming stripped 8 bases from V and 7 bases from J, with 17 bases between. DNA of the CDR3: TGTGCCAGCCGCCGACTAGGTCGCGACGGGGAGCTGTTTTTT. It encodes CASRRLGRDGELFF.

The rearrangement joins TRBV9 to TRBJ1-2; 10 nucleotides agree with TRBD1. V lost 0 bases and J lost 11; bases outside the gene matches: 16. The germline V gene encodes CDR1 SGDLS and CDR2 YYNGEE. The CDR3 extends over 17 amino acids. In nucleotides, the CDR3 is TGTGCCAGCAGCGTAGGTTCCTACATGGGACAGGGGATTCGGTACACCTTC. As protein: CASSVGSYMGQGIRYTF.

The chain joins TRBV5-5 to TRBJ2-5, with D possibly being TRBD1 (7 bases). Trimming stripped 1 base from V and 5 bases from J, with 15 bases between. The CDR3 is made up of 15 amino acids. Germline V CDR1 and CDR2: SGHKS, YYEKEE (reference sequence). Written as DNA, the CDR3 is TGTGCCAGCAGCTTGTCAGGGGGAGGTGTGGAGACCCAGTACTTC. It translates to CASSLSGGGVETQYF. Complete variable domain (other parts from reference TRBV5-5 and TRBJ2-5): DAGVTQSPTHLIKTRGQQVTLRCSPISGHKSVSWYQQVLGQGPQFIFQYYEKEERGRGNFPDRFSARQFPNYSSELNVNALLLGDSALYLCASSLSGGGVETQYFGPGTRLLVL.

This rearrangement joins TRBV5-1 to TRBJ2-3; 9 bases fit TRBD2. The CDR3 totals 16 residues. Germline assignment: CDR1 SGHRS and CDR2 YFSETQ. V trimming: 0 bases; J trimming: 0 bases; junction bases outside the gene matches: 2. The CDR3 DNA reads TGCGCCAGCAGCTTGGCGACTAGCGGTAGCACAGATACGCAGTATTTT. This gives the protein CASSLATSGSTDTQYF.

CDR3 sequence reads: CASRGRTGGSTDTQYF. In DNA, the CDR3 is TGTGCCAGCAGGGGCAGGACAGGGGGCTCCACAGATACGCAGTATTTT. The V and J genes are TRBV9 and TRBJ2-3; 11 bases are shared with TRBD1. The ends lost 5 bases at V and 2 bases at J; junction bases unmatched: 7. Germline loops: CDR1 SGDLS, CDR2 YYNGEE. The CDR3 loop spans 16 amino acids.

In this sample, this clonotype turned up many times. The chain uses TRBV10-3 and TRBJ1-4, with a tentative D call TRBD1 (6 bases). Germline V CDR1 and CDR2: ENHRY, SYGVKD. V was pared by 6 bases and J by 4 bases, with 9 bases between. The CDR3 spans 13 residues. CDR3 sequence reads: CAISRTDNEKLFF. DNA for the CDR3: TGTGCCATCAGCCGGACAGATAATGAAAAACTGTTTTTT.

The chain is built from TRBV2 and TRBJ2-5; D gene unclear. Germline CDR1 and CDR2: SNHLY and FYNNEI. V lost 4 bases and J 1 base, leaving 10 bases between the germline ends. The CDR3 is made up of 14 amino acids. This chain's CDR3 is CASSGLPPQETQYF. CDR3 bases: TGTGCCAGCAGTGGCTTACCCCCCCAAGAGACCCAGTACTTC. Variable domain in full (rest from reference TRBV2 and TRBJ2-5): EPEVTQTPSHQVTQMGQEVILRCVPISNHLYFYWYRQILGQKVEFLVSFYNNEISEKSEIFDDQFSVERPDGSNFTLKIRSTKLEDSAMYFCASSGLPPQETQYFGPGTRLLVL.

The CDR3 sequence: CATSERQGVRETQYF. CDR3 in DNA: TGTGCCACCAGTGAACGACAGGGAGTGAGGGAGACCCAGTACTTC. The rearrangement joins TRBV24-1 to TRBJ2-5, with 7 bases that match TRBD1. J gave up 5 bases and V 4 bases, and 9 bases lay outside the gene matches. The CDR3 totals 15 residues. CDR1 and CDR2 from the germline V gene are KGHDR and SFDVKD.

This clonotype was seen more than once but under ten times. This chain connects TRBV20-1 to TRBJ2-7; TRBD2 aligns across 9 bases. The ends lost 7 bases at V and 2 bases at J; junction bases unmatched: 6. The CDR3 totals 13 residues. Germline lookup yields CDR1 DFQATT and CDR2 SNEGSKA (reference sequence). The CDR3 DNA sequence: TGCAGTGTCCGGACTAGCGCCGCCTACGAGCAGTACTTC. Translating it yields CSVRTSAAYEQYF.

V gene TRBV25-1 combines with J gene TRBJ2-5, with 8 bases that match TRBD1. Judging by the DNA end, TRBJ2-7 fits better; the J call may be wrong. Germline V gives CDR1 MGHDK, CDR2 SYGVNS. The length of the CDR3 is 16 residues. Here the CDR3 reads CASSFSTGVYSYEQYF. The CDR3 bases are TGTGCCAGCAGCTTCTCGACAGGGGTGTACTCCTACGAGCAGTACTTC.

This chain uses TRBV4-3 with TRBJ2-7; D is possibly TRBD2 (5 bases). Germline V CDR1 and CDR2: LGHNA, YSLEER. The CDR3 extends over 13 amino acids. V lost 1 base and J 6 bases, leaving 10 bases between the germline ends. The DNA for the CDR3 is TGCGCCAGCAGCCAAGGGTCTGGACTCGAGCAGTACTTC. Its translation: CASSQGSGLEQYF.